These 13 T cell receptor beta chains were sequenced from one sample in a study of OX40 agonist ivuxolimab in advanced cancers. TCRdb keeps only in-frame clones here, not all; method: immunoSEQ multiplex PCR. The repertoire holds roughly 70,000 clones, around 80% seen once, with 0.9% to 1.2% in the top ten. The material was CD4+ or CD8+ T cells sorted from blood, obtained in a trial of the OX40 agonist ivuxolimab. The receptors shown here come from an adult with an advanced solid tumor such as melanoma, head and neck, liver or kidney cancer.

A remark on this clone: This same CDR3 is encoded by further DNA sequences in the sample. The CDR3 DNA is TGCGCCAGCAGCCAAGAGGGACTAGCACAAGAGACCCAGTACTTC. Residues: CASSQEGLAQETQYF. The chain joins TRBV4-1 to TRBJ2-5; 9 bases match TRBD2. Germline lookup yields CDR1 MGHRA and CDR2 YSYEKL. V gave up 0 bases and J gave up 2 bases; unmatched junction bases: 1. The CDR3 has 15 residues.

The J gene is TRBJ1-2, the V gene TRBV2, with 7 bases that match TRBD1. V shed 4 bases, J shed 1 base, and the junction held 6 bases outside the gene matches. The length of the CDR3 is 15 residues. The germline V gene has CDR1 SNHLY and CDR2 FYNNEI. DNA of the CDR3: TGTGCCAGCAGTGGAAGTCGGGACAGTAACTATGGCTACACCTTC. It specifies CASSGSRDSNYGYTF.

The chain couples TRBV5-4 to TRBJ1-6; TRBD1 might be the D (5 bases). In germline, CDR1 is SGHNT, CDR2 YYREEE (reference sequence). The CDR3 is 16 residues long. Trimming removed 2 bases from V and 7 bases from J, with 16 bases in between. This CDR3 is CASSLPNVRTNSPLHF. The CDR3 DNA reads TGTGCCAGCAGCTTACCGAACGTTCGGACAAATTCACCCCTCCACTTT.

J is TRBJ2-5 and V is TRBV25-1; the D gene is possibly TRBD2 (7 bases). The CDR3 totals 13 residues. V lost 8 bases, J lost 5 bases, and 15 bases lay in between. Germline lookup yields CDR1 MGHDK and CDR2 SYGVNS. CDR3 in amino acids: CASVQGGEETQYF. CDR3 sequence (DNA): TGTGCCAGCGTACAGGGAGGGGAGGAGACCCAGTACTTC.

This sequence joins TRBV27 and TRBJ2-3, with D possibly matching TRBD2 (6 bases). The CDR3 runs 17 residues. Trimming took 6 bases from V and 0 from J, leaving 19 bases between them. Germline lookup yields CDR1 MNHEY and CDR2 SMNVEV (reference sequence). In DNA, the CDR3 is TGTGCCAGCAGAAGGGACTCCCGGGGAAGGAGCACAGATACGCAGTATTTT. It codes for CASRRDSRGRSTDTQYF.

The genes are TRBV14 and TRBJ2-1; D might be TRBD1 (6 bases). The CDR3 loop spans 15 amino acids. Trimming took off 6 bases at V and 4 bases at J, with 16 bases between the two ends. In germline, CDR1 is SGHDN, CDR2 FVKESK. The CDR3 sequence is CASRARGTPYNEQFF. CDR3 sequence (DNA): TGTGCCAGCAGAGCCAGAGGGACACCTTACAATGAGCAGTTCTTC.

Relative to its sample, this clone is medium-sized. The chain has TRBV29-1 and TRBJ1-2; 7 nucleotides agree with TRBD1. The V gene end was trimmed by 4 bases and the J gene end by 2 bases; junction bases not matched to a gene: 7. Germline assignment: CDR1 SQVTM and CDR2 ANQGSEA. This CDR3 spans 14 amino acids. The CDR3 sequence: CSVAGVTGNYGYTF. CDR3 DNA sequence: TGCAGCGTTGCGGGGGTGACAGGGAACTATGGCTACACCTTC. Full variable domain (outside the CDR3, taken from reference TRBV29-1 and TRBJ1-2): SAVISQKPSRDICQRGTSLTIQCQVDSQVTMMFWYRQQPGQSLTLIATANQGSEATYESGFVIDKFPISRPNLTFSTLTVSNMSPEDSSIYLCSVAGVTGNYGYTFGSGTRLTVV.

The rearrangement links TRBV10-3 to TRBJ1-1, with D perhaps TRBD1 (5 bases). The CDR3 is 15 amino acids. V shed 2 bases and J shed 1 base, with 11 bases lying between them. CDR1 is ENHRY and CDR2 is SYGVKD in the germline V gene. The CDR3 DNA reads TGTGCCATCAGTGAGAAGGGGTCGGAGAACACTGAAGCTTTCTTT. It encodes CAISEKGSENTEAFF.

CDR3 nucleotides: TGTGCCAGCAGCCACGACAGACCCACAGATACGCAGTATTTT. It translates to CASSHDRPTDTQYF. J is TRBJ2-3 and V is TRBV27, with D perhaps matching TRBD1 (5 bases). CDR1 is MNHEY, CDR2 SMNVEV, per germline (reference sequence). Trimming took off 6 bases at V and 2 bases at J, with 12 bases between the two ends. The CDR3 runs 14 residues.

This clone was observed a handful of times. The V and J genes are TRBV15 and TRBJ2-7; unclear D gene. Trimming removed 0 bases from V and 5 bases from J, with 14 bases in between. The V gene's germline CDR1 is LNHNV and CDR2 YYDKDF (reference sequence). The CDR3 spans 15 residues. The CDR3 is CATSRDGRASDEQYF. CDR3 coding DNA: TGTGCCACCAGCAGAGATGGACGTGCGTCTGACGAGCAGTACTTC.

A single count supports this clone. The chain combines TRBV7-9 with TRBJ1-2; 7 bases fit TRBD1. The CDR3 has 19 amino acids. With V trimmed by 1 base and J by 1 base, 15 bases remained unmatched. Germline V gene sequence: CDR1 SEHNR, CDR2 FQNEAQ (reference sequence). This CDR3 is CASSLDLSGGQAYNYGYTF. CDR3 coding DNA: TGTGCCAGCAGCTTAGATCTTAGTGGAGGACAGGCTTATAACTATGGCTACACCTTC.

CDR3 coding DNA: TGTGCCAGCAGTGAGACTAGCGGGGCCTTAATCACCGGGGAGCTGTTTTTT. Translation: CASSETSGALITGELFF. The V and J genes are TRBV6-4 and TRBJ2-2, with 11 nucleotides matching TRBD2. The CDR3 runs to 17 residues. CDR1 MRHNA and CDR2 SNTAGT come from the germline V gene. Unmatched junction bases numbered 7, after V lost 3 bases and J lost 4 bases.

The rearrangement joins TRBV5-4 to TRBJ1-6, with 9 positions matching TRBD1. With 2 bases clipped from V and 10 bases from J, the junction kept 7 bases outside the gene matches. The CDR3 consists of 15 residues. Per germline, CDR1 SGHNT and CDR2 YYREEE (reference sequence). DNA for the CDR3: TGTGCCAGCAGCTTAAACAGGGGGCTGGGGTCACCCCTCCACTTT. It yields the protein CASSLNRGLGSPLHF.